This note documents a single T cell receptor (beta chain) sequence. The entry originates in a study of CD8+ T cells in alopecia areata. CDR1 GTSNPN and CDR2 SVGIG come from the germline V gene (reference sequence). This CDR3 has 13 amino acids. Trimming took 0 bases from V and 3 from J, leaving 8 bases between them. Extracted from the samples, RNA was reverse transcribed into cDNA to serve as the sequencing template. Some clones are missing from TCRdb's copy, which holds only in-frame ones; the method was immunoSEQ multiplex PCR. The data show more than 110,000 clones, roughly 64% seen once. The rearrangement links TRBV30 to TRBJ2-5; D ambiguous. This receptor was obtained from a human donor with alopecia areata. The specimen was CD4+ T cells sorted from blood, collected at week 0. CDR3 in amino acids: CAWSVRRKETQYF. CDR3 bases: TGTGCCTGGAGTGTACGACGGAAAGAGACCCAGTACTTC.